These T cell receptor beta chains were read from a single sample in a study of spatial heterogeneity in lung cancer. TCRdb reprocessed the 5' RACE reads via MiXCR and lists one record per CDR3 protein. The sample includes about 100,000 distinct CDR3 sequences, 3.5% to 5% of them seen just once. The sample here was lung tumor tissue, taken at surgery. All receptors come from a male donor with early-stage non-small cell lung cancer. The CDR3 runs from the conserved cysteine through the conserved F or W. The order of the fields is CDR3 protein, CDR3 DNA, D gene, V gene, clone size, J gene. A D gene is named only where the DNA matches it firmly. Where a row states a size, it is once, few, many or the class of an expanded clone; other rows omit it.

CSGGTAAVDTQYF | TGCAGCGGAGGGACAGCGGCGGTAGATACGCAGTATTTT | TRBD1 | TRBV29-1 | many | TRBJ2-3
CSILTGGGNSYNEQFF | TGCAGCATCTTGACGGGGGGCGGGAACTCCTACAATGAGCAGTTCTTC | . | TRBV29-1 | many | TRBJ2-1
CAILRAGGPYEQYF | TGTGCCATACTAAGGGCGGGAGGGCCCTACGAGCAGTACTTC | TRBD2 | TRBV10-3 | many | TRBJ2-7
CASSYLRGEQFF | TGTGCCAGCAGTTACCTCAGGGGGGAGCAGTTCTTC | TRBD1 | TRBV6-5 | many | TRBJ2-1
CASSGSGANVLTF | TGTGCCAGCAGTGGCTCTGGGGCCAACGTCCTGACTTTC | . | TRBV6-6 | many | TRBJ2-6
CSARDRTSGSNSDTQYF | TGCAGTGCTAGAGACCGGACTAGCGGGAGCAACTCAGATACGCAGTATTTT | TRBD2 | TRBV20-1 | many | TRBJ2-3
CAISTGVETEAFF | TGTGCCATCAGTACAGGAGTGGAGACTGAAGCTTTCTTT | . | TRBV10-3 | . | TRBJ1-1
CASSLGASGTLETQYF | TGTGCCAGCAGTTTAGGTGCTAGCGGGACGCTAGAGACCCAGTACTTC | TRBD2 | TRBV12-3/TRBV12-4 | many | TRBJ2-5
CASSKWTSGTGELFF | TGTGCCAGCAGTAAATGGACTAGCGGCACCGGGGAGCTGTTTTTT | TRBD2 | TRBV2 | many | TRBJ2-2
CASSLGTIKSSYNEQFF | TGTGCCAGCAGCCTAGGGACCATAAAAAGCTCCTACAATGAGCAGTTCTTC | . | TRBV3-1 | many | TRBJ2-1
CASSPGLPLRINIQYF | TGTGCCAGCAGCCCGGGACTCCCATTGCGGATAAACATTCAGTACTTC | . | TRBV27 | many | TRBJ2-4
CASSLSAGVGYGYTF | TGTGCCAGCAGTTTATCGGCAGGCGTGGGGTATGGCTACACCTTC | . | TRBV27 | many | TRBJ1-2
CASSRTSYNEQFF | TGTGCCAGCAGCCGAACATCCTACAATGAGCAGTTCTTC | . | TRBV7-2 | many | TRBJ2-1
CASREQPGNEQFF | TGTGCCAGCAGGGAACAGCCAGGCAATGAGCAGTTCTTC | . | TRBV27 | many | TRBJ2-1
CASSLEPEYRSPLHF | TGTGCCAGCAGCTTAGAACCGGAGTATCGGTCACCCCTCCACTTT | . | TRBV7-2 | many | TRBJ1-6
CASSMDLETQYF | TGTGCCAGCAGTATGGACCTAGAGACCCAGTACTTC | . | TRBV2 | many | TRBJ2-5
CAISEGTYSNQPQHF | TGTGCCATCAGTGAAGGGACCTATAGCAATCAGCCCCAGCATTTT | . | TRBV10-3 | many | TRBJ1-5
CASSPRTSGRQKNQETQYF | TGTGCCAGCAGCCCCCGGACTAGCGGACGCCAAAAGAACCAAGAGACCCAGTACTTC | TRBD2 | TRBV3-1 | many | TRBJ2-5
CASSPPWVPDTQYF | TGTGCCAGCAGTCCCCCCTGGGTCCCAGATACGCAGTATTTT | . | TRBV28 | many | TRBJ2-3
CSALTGVLEAFF | TGCAGTGCTCTGACAGGGGTTCTTGAAGCTTTCTTT | TRBD1 | TRBV20-1 | many | TRBJ1-1
CSAPFDLQAEAFF | TGCAGTGCCCCTTTTGATTTGCAGGCGGAAGCTTTCTTT | . | TRBV20-1 | few | TRBJ1-1
CAGRSSGTDTQYF | TGTGCCGGCCGGAGTTCTGGCACAGATACGCAGTATTTT | . | TRBV18 | many | TRBJ2-3
CSVDSGDTQYF | TGCAGCGTTGATTCCGGGGATACGCAGTATTTT | . | TRBV29-1 | many | TRBJ2-3
CASKSGGQGTEAFF | TGTGCCAGCAAATCTGGCGGGCAAGGAACTGAAGCTTTCTTT | . | TRBV27 | many | TRBJ1-1
CASSATRSFNEKLFF | TGCGCCAGCAGTGCCACCCGGTCCTTTAATGAAAAACTGTTTTTT | . | TRBV10-2 | . | TRBJ1-4
CAWGPFSYEQYF | TGTGCCTGGGGTCCTTTCTCCTACGAGCAGTACTTC | . | TRBV30 | many | TRBJ2-7
CASSPPDLETQYF | TGCGCCAGCAGCCCCCCTGACTTGGAGACCCAGTACTTC | . | TRBV4-1 | medium-sized | TRBJ2-5
CASSFTRGNTEAFF | TGTGCCAGCAGTTTTACCAGGGGAAACACTGAAGCTTTCTTT | . | TRBV27 | many | TRBJ1-1
CASQDSNYGYTF | TGTGCCAGCCAGGACAGTAACTATGGCTACACCTTC | . | TRBV2 | few | TRBJ1-2
CASSFGYNEQFF | TGTGCCAGCAGCTTCGGATACAATGAGCAGTTCTTC | . | TRBV11-2 | many | TRBJ2-1
CASTAGGRVYEQYF | TGTGCCAGCACCGCAGGGGGTCGGGTCTACGAGCAGTACTTC | TRBD1 | TRBV12-3/TRBV12-4 | many | TRBJ2-7
CASSLIQAKMNTEAFF | TGTGCCAGCAGCTTGATCCAGGCGAAGATGAACACTGAAGCTTTCTTT | . | TRBV5-6 | . | TRBJ1-1
CASSLRGPYGPYGYTF | TGTGCCAGCAGTTTACGGGGGCCGTACGGGCCCTATGGCTACACCTTC | . | TRBV28 | medium-sized | TRBJ1-2
CASALLGPKETQYF | TGTGCCAGCGCACTCCTGGGACCAAAAGAGACCCAGTACTTC | . | TRBV12-3/TRBV12-4 | . | TRBJ2-5
CASSEGTGGTEQYF | TGTGCCAGCAGTGAAGGGACAGGGGGAACCGAGCAGTACTTC | TRBD1 | TRBV2 | many | TRBJ2-7
CASSYWGLAGVSYEQYF | TGTGCCAGCAGTTACTGGGGACTAGCGGGAGTCTCCTACGAGCAGTACTTC | TRBD2 | TRBV6-6 | many | TRBJ2-7
CASSLVFGYEQYF | TGTGCCAGCAGCTTAGTCTTTGGGTACGAGCAGTACTTC | . | TRBV12-3/TRBV12-4 | many | TRBJ2-7
CASSRTGRETQYF | TGCGCCAGCAGCCGAACAGGGAGAGAGACCCAGTACTTC | . | TRBV5-1 | . | TRBJ2-5
CASSYGRTTQYF | TGTGCCAGCAGTTACGGTAGGACTACGCAGTATTTT | . | TRBV6-2/TRBV6-3 | many | TRBJ2-3
CSARDTLAKNIQYF | TGCAGTGCTAGAGATACGTTAGCCAAAAACATTCAGTACTTC | . | TRBV20-1 | many | TRBJ2-4
CASTPWGNTGELFF | TGTGCCAGCACTCCCTGGGGAAACACCGGGGAGCTGTTTTTT | . | TRBV28 | many | TRBJ2-2
CASRGLAGLDEQFF | TGTGCCAGCAGAGGACTAGCGGGATTGGATGAGCAGTTCTTC | TRBD2 | TRBV2 | many | TRBJ2-1
CASSLQGAPETQYF | TGTGCCAGCAGTTTACAGGGGGCCCCAGAGACCCAGTACTTC | TRBD1 | TRBV6-5 | many | TRBJ2-5
CASSFDGPPGQPQHF | TGTGCCAGCAGCTTCGACGGTCCTCCAGGTCAGCCCCAGCATTTT | . | TRBV7-9 | . | TRBJ1-5
CASSPGTPDTQYF | TGTGCCAGCTCACCAGGGACGCCAGATACGCAGTATTTT | . | TRBV18 | few | TRBJ2-3
CASSKTGSNTGELFF | TGTGCCAGCAGTAAAACGGGCTCGAACACCGGGGAGCTGTTTTTT | . | TRBV11-3 | many | TRBJ2-2
CASSRWGGPPDEQFF | TGCGCCAGCAGCCGATGGGGAGGACCGCCGGATGAGCAGTTCTTC | . | TRBV5-1 | many | TRBJ2-1
CASAPIDFRGLPQHF | TGTGCTAGTGCACCCATAGATTTTCGGGGACTGCCCCAGCATTTT | . | TRBV12-5 | . | TRBJ1-5
CASSPIQPWTPLHF | TGTGCCAGCAGCCCAATCCAGCCATGGACACCCCTCCACTTT | . | TRBV27 | many | TRBJ1-6
CSVEGGAEDFTDTQYF | TGCAGCGTTGAAGGGGGAGCGGAAGATTTCACAGATACGCAGTATTTT | . | TRBV29-1 | many | TRBJ2-3
CASSLQGDEQYF | TGTGCCAGCAGCCTACAGGGAGACGAGCAGTACTTC | . | TRBV27 | many | TRBJ2-7
CASSPTRREQFF | TGTGCCAGCAGTCCCACCCGACGTGAGCAGTTCTTC | . | TRBV12-3/TRBV12-4 | few | TRBJ2-1